These 32 T cell receptor beta chains originate from one sample sequenced in a study of technical replicates of blood from a handful of donors. This table comes from immunoSEQ multiplex PCR, and its TCRdb copy is limited to in-frame clones, with some not included. The sample consists of more than 90,000 clones, around 95% of them appearing once. Sequenced material: T cells isolated from PBMCs. The source of these receptors is a human donor in good health.

This CDR3 is CASSGGDYEQYF. CDR3 sequence (DNA): TGTGCCAGCAGCGGGGGCGACTACGAGCAGTACTTC. The rearrangement links TRBV9 to TRBJ2-7; perhaps TRBD1 as D (5 bases). V lost 3 bases and J lost 3, with 7 bases in between. This CDR3 region has 12 residues. Germline V lookup: CDR1 SGDLS, CDR2 YYNGEE.

The chain combines TRBV6-5 with TRBJ2-1, with TRBD1 identical over 9 bases. The CDR3 runs to 15 residues. CDR1 and CDR2 (germline): MNHEY, SVGAGI. V lost 5 bases to trimming and J lost 7 bases; unmatched junction nucleotides: 9. CDR3 amino acids: CASSATGGFWNEQFF. The CDR3, as DNA: TGTGCCAGCAGTGCGACAGGGGGTTTTTGGAATGAGCAGTTCTTC.

The V and J genes are TRBV6-1 and TRBJ2-1, with D possibly TRBD2 on 6 matching bases. The length of the CDR3 is 15 residues. Germline V CDR1 and CDR2: MNHNS, SASEGT. V was clipped by 5 bases and J by 8 bases, with 19 bases between them. CDR3 residues: CASSRTPGGEDEQFF. DNA for the CDR3: TGTGCCAGCAGTCGAACCCCGGGTGGGGAGGATGAGCAGTTCTTC.

The chain uses TRBV5-1 and TRBJ2-5, with 8 bases aligning to TRBD2. Trimming cost V 4 bases and J 3 bases; bases outside gene matches: 11. This CDR3 contains 16 residues. Germline V CDR1 and CDR2: SGHRS, YFSETQ. CDR3 sequence reads: CASSALGGRLEETQYF. The DNA of the CDR3 is TGCGCCAGCAGCGCCTTAGGCGGGAGGTTGGAAGAGACCCAGTACTTC.

The V call is TRBV6-1, the J call TRBJ1-2; a possible D gene is TRBD1 (6 bases). Germline CDR1 reads MNHNS; CDR2 reads SASEGT. Trimming pared 2 bases from V and 4 bases from J, leaving 14 bases between. The CDR3 contains 15 residues. The CDR3 is CASSEWAGDGYGYTF. Written as DNA, the CDR3 is TGTGCCAGCAGTGAATGGGCAGGGGATGGCTATGGCTACACCTTC.

This clone was counted only a few times. The sample contains more than one DNA sequence encoding this CDR3. This rearrangement joins TRBV7-8 to TRBJ2-1; 7 positions match TRBD2. Trimming cost V 2 bases and J 4 bases; bases outside gene matches: 5. The germline gives CDR1 SGHVS, CDR2 FQNEAQ. The CDR3 runs to 15 residues. The CDR3 nucleotides read TGTGCCAGCAGCTTACCTAGCGGAAGATACAATGAGCAGTTCTTC. It codes for CASSLPSGRYNEQFF.

The chain couples TRBV6-1 to TRBJ2-1; 15 nucleotides line up with TRBD2. The V and J ends lost 8 bases and 8 bases, in that order; junction bases with no gene match: 4. CDR1 is MNHNS, CDR2 SASEGT, per germline. The CDR3 totals 14 residues. DNA for the CDR3: TGTGCCAGCGGACTAGCGGGGGGGCGTTATGAGCAGTTCTTC. This codes for CASGLAGGRYEQFF.

The chain links TRBV9 to TRBJ2-2; D is possibly TRBD2 (5 bases). From germline, CDR1 is SGDLS and CDR2 YYNGEE. CDR3 length: 14 amino acids. V lost 0 bases and J 7 bases, leaving 10 bases between the germline ends. Written as DNA, the CDR3 is TGTGCCAGCAGCGTAGCGTCGGGGATCGGGGAGCTGTTTTTT. Its translation: CASSVASGIGELFF.

CDR3 coding DNA: TGCAGCGGCAGACTAGCGGGGGGCATCAATGAGCAGTTCTTC. Protein product: CSGRLAGGINEQFF. The chain joins TRBV29-1 to TRBJ2-1; TRBD2 matches at 13 bases. Trimming at V came to 7 bases and at J to 6 bases, leaving 6 bases not matched to a gene. Germline loops: CDR1 SQVTM, CDR2 ANQGSEA. The CDR3 spans 14 residues.

The chain employs TRBV6-5 and TRBJ1-5, with 7 bases lining up with TRBD1. Germline CDR1 reads MNHEY; CDR2 reads SVGAGI. The CDR3 runs 14 residues. V gave up 3 bases and J gave up 3 bases; unmatched junction bases: 2. The CDR3 sequence: CASSYQGVNQPQHF. In nucleotides, the CDR3 is TGTGCCAGCAGTTATCAGGGGGTCAATCAGCCCCAGCATTTT.

This chain links TRBV6-9 with TRBJ2-6; TRBD2 might be the D (5 bases). Trimming stripped 5 bases from V and 2 bases from J, with 7 bases between. CDR1 is MNHGY and CDR2 is SVAAGI in the germline V gene. CDR3 length: 14 residues. CDR3 in amino acids: CASSREAGANVLTF. In DNA, the CDR3 is TGTGCCAGCAGTCGGGAAGCTGGGGCCAACGTCCTGACTTTC.

The rearrangement uses TRBV18 and TRBJ2-3, with D possibly TRBD2 on 7 matching bases. Trimming removed 6 bases from V and 1 base from J, with 17 bases in between. The CDR3 sequence is 16 residues long. Germline V gene sequence: CDR1 KGHSH, CDR2 LQKENI. CDR3 DNA sequence: TGTGCCAGCTCGCCGACGGGGGGCTACCGCACAGATACGCAGTATTTT. Translated, it gives CASSPTGGYRTDTQYF.

This clone occurred once. The V call is TRBV19, the J call TRBJ1-1, with TRBD1 identical over 7 bases. Germline CDR1 and CDR2: LNHDA and SQIVND (reference sequence). The CDR3 is made up of 14 amino acids. V was clipped by 10 bases and J by 1 base; unmatched bases: 9. CDR3: CATALQGENTEAFF. Here the CDR3 DNA reads TGTGCCACAGCCCTTCAGGGGGAGAACACTGAAGCTTTCTTT.

V usage is TRBV11-2 and J usage is TRBJ2-1, with 14 bases fitting TRBD2. This CDR3 contains 17 residues. J lost 8 bases, V lost 0 bases, and 6 bases had no gene match. The germline gives CDR1 SGHAT, CDR2 FQNNGV. CDR3 protein: CASSLDRLAGGQDEQFF. The CDR3 DNA follows: TGTGCCAGCAGCTTAGATCGACTAGCGGGGGGGCAGGATGAGCAGTTCTTC.

The chain joins TRBV10-3 to TRBJ1-1, with D hard to call. With 4 bases removed from V and 1 base from J, the gap between germline ends came to 10 bases. Germline V gives CDR1 ENHRY, CDR2 SYGVKD. The CDR3 has 14 residues. The CDR3 protein is CAISASTWNTEAFF. The CDR3 nucleotides read TGTGCCATCAGTGCGAGCACCTGGAACACTGAAGCTTTCTTT.

The rearrangement links TRBV19 to TRBJ1-1; the match to TRBD1 covers 8 bases. There are 14 residues in the CDR3. Trimming at V came to 9 bases and at J to 8 bases, leaving 14 bases not matched to a gene. Germline V gives CDR1 LNHDA, CDR2 SQIVND (reference sequence). CDR3 DNA: TGTGCCAGCGTCCGCGACAGGGGTCAAGGAGAAGCTTTCTTT. Its translation: CASVRDRGQGEAFF.

V usage is TRBV4-1 and J usage is TRBJ1-6; the D gene is possibly TRBD1 (6 bases). V dropped 0 bases and J dropped 10 bases, with 10 bases sitting between them. The CDR3 consists of 14 residues. In germline, CDR1 is MGHRA, CDR2 YSYEKL. CDR3 region: CASSQDRGISPLHF. The CDR3 nucleotides read TGCGCCAGCAGCCAAGACAGGGGCATCTCACCCCTCCACTTT.

The V and J genes are TRBV15 and TRBJ2-7, with 8 positions matching TRBD2. J gave up 3 bases and V 2 bases, and 9 bases lay outside the gene matches. The CDR3 has 16 residues. Per germline, CDR1 LNHNV and CDR2 YYDKDF (reference sequence). CDR3 sequence reads: CATSRSGREGLYEQYF. CDR3 sequence (DNA): TGTGCCACCAGCAGATCCGGGAGGGAGGGCCTCTACGAGCAGTACTTC.

The J gene is TRBJ1-1, the V gene TRBV30; tentatively, D is TRBD1 (5 bases). Germline loops: CDR1 GTSNPN, CDR2 SVGIG (reference sequence). The ends were cut back, 5 bases at V and 0 bases at J, with 16 bases in the middle. This CDR3 region has 15 residues. CDR3 DNA sequence: TGTGCCTGGGGGAGGGGCAGAATCATGAACACTGAAGCTTTCTTT. Residues: CAWGRGRIMNTEAFF.

The chain has TRBV19 and TRBJ2-1, with D tentatively TRBD2 (6 bases). This CDR3 comprises 15 residues. Germline V gene data show CDR1 as LNHDA and CDR2 as SQIVND (reference sequence). V gave up 8 bases and J gave up 0 bases, with 14 bases separating them. The CDR3 protein is CASHPGGSSYNEQFF. DNA for the CDR3: TGTGCCAGTCACCCCGGGGGAAGCTCCTACAATGAGCAGTTCTTC.

This clone appeared once. The chain combines TRBV4-1 with TRBJ1-4; 9 positions agree with TRBD1. Germline CDR1 and CDR2: MGHRA and YSYEKL. There are 15 residues in the CDR3. Trimming took 4 bases from V and 8 from J; bases not matched to a gene: 8. CDR3 region: CASSPSGTGIEKLFF. The CDR3 nucleotides read TGCGCCAGCAGCCCTTCCGGGACAGGGATAGAAAAACTGTTTTTT.

J is TRBJ1-4 and V is TRBV6-4, with TRBD1 as a possible D gene (5 bases). Germline V lookup: CDR1 MRHNA, CDR2 SNTAGT. The V end was cut by 4 bases, the J end by 5 bases, with 8 bases between. The CDR3 length is 13 residues. The CDR3 sequence is CASSAGLNEKLFF. The CDR3 bases are TGTGCCAGCAGTGCAGGGTTGAATGAAAAACTGTTTTTT.

The chain employs TRBV5-1 and TRBJ2-7; TRBD1 matches 7 bases. The length of the CDR3 is 15 residues. J lost 3 bases, V lost 4 bases, and 10 bases had no gene match. Germline lookup yields CDR1 SGHRS and CDR2 YFSETQ. The CDR3 sequence: CASSPTGVLLYEQYF. The CDR3, as DNA: TGCGCCAGCAGCCCTACAGGGGTCCTACTCTACGAGCAGTACTTC.

The chain joins TRBV19 to TRBJ1-4; the match to TRBD1 covers 7 bases. CDR1 is LNHDA and CDR2 is SQIVND in the germline V gene (reference sequence). The CDR3 has 14 residues. After removal of 6 bases from V and 8 bases from J, the junction contained 9 bases not matched to a gene. This CDR3 is CASRPTGRGEKLFF. The CDR3 DNA reads TGTGCCAGTAGACCGACAGGGCGGGGCGAAAAACTGTTTTTT.

The gene calls are TRBV7-2 and TRBJ1-2, with TRBD1 matching over 11 bases. Germline V lookup: CDR1 SGHTA, CDR2 FQGNSA. With 5 bases clipped from V and 2 bases from J, the junction kept 10 bases outside the gene matches. The CDR3 length is 17 residues. In DNA form, the CDR3 reads TGTGCCAGCAGCCTCTACATCGGGACAGGGGGGAACTATGGCTACACCTTC. This gives the protein CASSLYIGTGGNYGYTF.

The chain couples TRBV15 to TRBJ1-5, with 9 bases aligning to TRBD1. This CDR3 spans 20 amino acids. V shed 1 base and J 9 bases; nucleotides not matched to a gene: 22. Germline loops: CDR1 LNHNV, CDR2 YYDKDF (reference sequence). CDR3 bases: TGTGCCACCAGCAGAGTAGGGGACAGGGCCGAATCAGCTGAGGGATTGCCCCAGCATTTT. As protein: CATSRVGDRAESAEGLPQHF.

V and J are TRBV5-1 and TRBJ1-2; no definite D call. CDR3 size: 14 residues. CDR1 is SGHRS, CDR2 YFSETQ, per germline. The ends were cut back, 7 bases at V and 2 bases at J, with 15 bases in the middle. CDR3 residues: CASDYLPENYGYTF. The CDR3 DNA reads as TGCGCCAGCGACTATCTGCCGGAGAACTATGGCTACACCTTC.

The chain links TRBV28 to TRBJ2-1, with 12 bases identical to TRBD2. Germline-derived CDR1 and CDR2 are MDHEN and SYDVKM. The V and J ends lost 2 bases and 12 bases, in that order; junction bases with no gene match: 8. This CDR3 spans 15 amino acids. CDR3 DNA sequence: TGTGCCAGCAGTTTAGTTTCTAGCGGGAGGGACCGGCAGTTCTTC. It codes for CASSLVSSGRDRQFF.

V usage is TRBV19 and J usage is TRBJ2-6; D call uncertain. The germline V gene has CDR1 LNHDA and CDR2 SQIVND (reference sequence). The CDR3 spans 16 residues. Deletions cut 5 bases from V and 0 bases from J, with 11 bases between. CDR3 protein: CASSFPMSSGANVLTF. The CDR3 bases are TGTGCCAGTAGTTTTCCGATGAGCTCTGGGGCCAACGTCCTGACTTTC.

V usage is TRBV18 and J usage is TRBJ2-7, with TRBD2 identical over 8 bases. J lost 2 bases, V lost 3 bases, and 3 bases had no gene match. Germline lookup yields CDR1 KGHSH and CDR2 LQKENI. The CDR3 totals 14 residues. CDR3 coding DNA: TGTGCCAGCTCACCCAGCGGGGGACCCTACGAGCAGTACTTC. Translating it yields CASSPSGGPYEQYF.

In this sample, this clone turned up once. The chain recombines TRBV19 with TRBJ1-5, with D uncertain. V was cut by 4 bases and J by 1 base, with 8 bases left in between. Germline V gene lookup returns CDR1 LNHDA and CDR2 SQIVND (reference sequence). The CDR3 covers 14 residues. In DNA form, the CDR3 reads TGTGCCAGTAGTAGCGGCAGCAGCAATCAGCCCCAGCATTTT. This sequence encodes CASSSGSSNQPQHF.

The chain couples TRBV11-3 to TRBJ2-5; 9 bases are shared with TRBD1. V shed 6 bases, J shed 3 bases, and the junction held 5 bases outside the gene matches. This CDR3 is 14 amino acids long. Germline V gene lookup returns CDR1 SGHNT and CDR2 YENEEA. The CDR3 DNA reads as TGTGCCAGCAGTTCAGGGACAGGGAAAGAGACCCAGTACTTC. Its translation is CASSSGTGKETQYF.